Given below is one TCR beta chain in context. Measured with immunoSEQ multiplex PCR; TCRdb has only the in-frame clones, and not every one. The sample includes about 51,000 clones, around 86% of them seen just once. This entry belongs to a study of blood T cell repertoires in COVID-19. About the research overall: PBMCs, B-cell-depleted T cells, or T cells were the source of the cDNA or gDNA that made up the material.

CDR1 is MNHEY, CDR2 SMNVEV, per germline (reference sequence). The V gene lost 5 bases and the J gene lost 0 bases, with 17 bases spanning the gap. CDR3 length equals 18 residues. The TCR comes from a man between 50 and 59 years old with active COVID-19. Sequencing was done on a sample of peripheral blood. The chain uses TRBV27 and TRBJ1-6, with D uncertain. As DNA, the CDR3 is TGTGCCAGCAGTCTAACAGCTTATATTGGCTCCTATAATTCACCCCTCCACTTT. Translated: CASSLTAYIGSYNSPLHF.